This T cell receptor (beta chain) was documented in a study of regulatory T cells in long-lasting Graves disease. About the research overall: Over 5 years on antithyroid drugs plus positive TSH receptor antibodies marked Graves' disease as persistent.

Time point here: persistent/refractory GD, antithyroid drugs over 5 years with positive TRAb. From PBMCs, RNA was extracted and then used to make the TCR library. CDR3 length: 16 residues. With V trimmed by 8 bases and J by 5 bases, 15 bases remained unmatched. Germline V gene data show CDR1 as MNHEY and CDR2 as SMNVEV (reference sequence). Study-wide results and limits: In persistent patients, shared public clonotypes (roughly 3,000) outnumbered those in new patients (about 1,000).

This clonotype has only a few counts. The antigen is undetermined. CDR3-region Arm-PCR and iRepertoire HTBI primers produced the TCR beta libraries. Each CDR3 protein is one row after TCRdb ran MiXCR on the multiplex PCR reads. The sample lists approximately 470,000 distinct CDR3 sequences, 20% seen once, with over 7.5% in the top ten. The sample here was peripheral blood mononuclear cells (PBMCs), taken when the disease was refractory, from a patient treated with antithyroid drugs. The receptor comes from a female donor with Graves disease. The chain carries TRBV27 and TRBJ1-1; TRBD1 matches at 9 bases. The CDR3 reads CASWATGGAGGTEAFF. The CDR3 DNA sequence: TGTGCCAGCTGGGCCACAGGGGGCGCAGGAGGAACTGAAGCTTTCTTT.